This passage covers 3 T cell receptor beta chains from one sample sequenced in a study of neurological immune-mediated disorders (dated by TCRdb to between 2018 and 2020). Receptor libraries were prepared by 5' RACE. TCRdb lists the instrument as Illumina HiSeq 2500. TCRdb ran its own pipeline on the public reads, namely fastp trimming at Q25 and MiXCR clone calling, and kept in-frame beta chains. One record per CDR3 amino acid sequence lists the most common genes and DNA. The sample yields around 30,000 distinct CDR3 sequences; around 2.5% were counted once. The top ten clones comprise about 2.3% of the sample. The sample consisted of PBMCs. The receptors originated from a woman between 50 and 59 years old with multiple sclerosis.

This clonotype was picked up many times. The V gene is TRBV9, the J gene TRBJ1-6; D is perhaps TRBD1 (5 bases). CDR1 SGDLS and CDR2 YYNGEE come from the germline V gene. The germline V and J ends were trimmed by 2 bases and 14 bases, with 17 bases remaining between them. This CDR3 region has 14 residues. For the CDR3, the DNA is TGTGCCAGCAGCGTTTTCCCGGATTTGGGGGCCCTCCACTTT. Translated: CASSVFPDLGALHF.

The table lists this clonotype with many counts. The chain carries TRBV20-1 and TRBJ2-3, with a weak D call TRBD2 (6 bases). The CDR3 is 14 amino acids. Trimming shortened V by 5 bases and J by 0 bases, and 12 bases separated the two germline ends. In germline, CDR1 is DFQATT, CDR2 SNEGSKA (reference sequence). The CDR3 loop reads CSALPSASTDTQYF. The DNA for the CDR3 is TGCAGTGCTCTACCTAGCGCGAGCACAGATACGCAGTATTTT.

In its sample, this clonotype was seen many times. The CDR3 protein is CASSQVPTYEQYF. CDR3 nucleotide sequence: TGTGCCAGCAGCCAAGTTCCCACCTACGAGCAGTACTTC. This chain links TRBV4-2 with TRBJ2-7; D gene ambiguous. V was pared by 1 base and J by 2 bases, with 6 bases between. Germline-derived CDR1 and CDR2 are LGHNA and YNFKEQ. This CDR3 is built from 13 residues.